The sequence of this TCR beta chain was determined in a study of spatial heterogeneity in lung cancer. CDR3 size: 12 residues. The germline V and J ends were trimmed by 8 bases and 6 bases, with 12 bases remaining between them. Germline loops: CDR1 SGHTA, CDR2 FQGTGA. This clonotype appeared many times. A distinct unique molecular identifier was carried by each TCR cDNA molecule. TCRdb re-analysed the 5' RACE reads in MiXCR, keeping a single row per CDR3 protein. The data contain about 38,000 distinct CDR3 sequences, 5% to 5.5% of them singletons. Described time point: sample taken at primary tumor resection. Whole RNA from tumor, nontumor lung or frozen PBMC was sequenced unsorted.

The gene calls are TRBV7-3 and TRBJ2-3; D assignment may be TRBD1 or TRBD2 (6 bases each). This receptor was obtained from a female donor with early-stage non-small cell lung cancer. This specimen consisted of PBMCs, obtained at surgery. CDR3 residues: CASGGPEDTQYF. Written as DNA, the CDR3 is TGTGCCAGCGGGGGGCCAGAGGATACGCAGTATTTT.